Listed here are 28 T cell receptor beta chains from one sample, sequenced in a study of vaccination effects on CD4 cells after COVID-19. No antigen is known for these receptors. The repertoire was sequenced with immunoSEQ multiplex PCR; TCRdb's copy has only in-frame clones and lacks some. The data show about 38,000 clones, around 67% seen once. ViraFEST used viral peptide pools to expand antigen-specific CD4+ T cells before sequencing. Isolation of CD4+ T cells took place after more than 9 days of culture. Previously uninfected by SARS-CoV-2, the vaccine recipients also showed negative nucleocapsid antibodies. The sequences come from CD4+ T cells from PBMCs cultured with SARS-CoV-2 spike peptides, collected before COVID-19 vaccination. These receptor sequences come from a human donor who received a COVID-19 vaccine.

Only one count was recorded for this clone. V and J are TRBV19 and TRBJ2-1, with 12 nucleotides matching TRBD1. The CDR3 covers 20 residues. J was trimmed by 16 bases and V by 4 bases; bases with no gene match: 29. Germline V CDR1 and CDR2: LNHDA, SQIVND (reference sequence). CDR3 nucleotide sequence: TGTGCCAGTAGTACCCAACCGGGACAGGGGGCGCCTAGAGCGGGGGGCCTTCCTTTCTTC. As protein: CASSTQPGQGAPRAGGLPFF. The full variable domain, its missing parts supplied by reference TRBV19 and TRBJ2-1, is DGGITQSPKYLFRKEGQNVTLSCEQNLNHDAMYWYRQDPGQGLRLIYYSQIVNDFQKGDIAEGYSVSREKKESFPLTVTSAQKNPTAFYLCASSTQPGQGAPRAGGLPFFGPGTRLTVL.

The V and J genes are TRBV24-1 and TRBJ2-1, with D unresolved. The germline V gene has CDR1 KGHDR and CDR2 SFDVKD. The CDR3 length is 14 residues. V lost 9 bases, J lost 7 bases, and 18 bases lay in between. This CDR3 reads CATAPGPFNNEQFF. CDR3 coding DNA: TGTGCCACCGCACCGGGCCCTTTTAATAATGAGCAGTTCTTC.

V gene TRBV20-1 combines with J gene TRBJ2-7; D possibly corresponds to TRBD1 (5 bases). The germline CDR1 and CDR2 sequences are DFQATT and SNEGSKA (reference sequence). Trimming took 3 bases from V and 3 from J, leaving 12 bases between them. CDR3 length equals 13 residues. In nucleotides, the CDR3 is TGCAGTGCTAGTAGGGGTCTAGGCTACGAGCAGTACTTC. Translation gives CSASRGLGYEQYF.

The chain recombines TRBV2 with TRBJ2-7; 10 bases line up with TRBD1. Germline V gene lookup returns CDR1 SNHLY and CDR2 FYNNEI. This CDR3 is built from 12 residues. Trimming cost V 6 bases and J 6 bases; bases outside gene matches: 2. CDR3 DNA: TGTGCCAGCAGCGGACAGGGGGGCGAGCAGTACTTC. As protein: CASSGQGGEQYF.

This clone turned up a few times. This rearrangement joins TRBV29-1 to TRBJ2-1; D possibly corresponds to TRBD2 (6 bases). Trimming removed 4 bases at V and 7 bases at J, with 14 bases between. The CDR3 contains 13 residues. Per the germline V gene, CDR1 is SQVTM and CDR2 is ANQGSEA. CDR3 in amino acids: CSVGMPSANEQFF. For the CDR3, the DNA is TGCAGCGTTGGGATGCCTAGCGCGAATGAGCAGTTCTTC.

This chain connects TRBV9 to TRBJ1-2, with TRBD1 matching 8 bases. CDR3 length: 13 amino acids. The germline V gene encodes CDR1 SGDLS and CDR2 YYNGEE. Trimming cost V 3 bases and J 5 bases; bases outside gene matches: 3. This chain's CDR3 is CASSDRTGYGYTF. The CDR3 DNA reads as TGTGCCAGCAGCGACAGGACAGGGTATGGCTACACCTTC.

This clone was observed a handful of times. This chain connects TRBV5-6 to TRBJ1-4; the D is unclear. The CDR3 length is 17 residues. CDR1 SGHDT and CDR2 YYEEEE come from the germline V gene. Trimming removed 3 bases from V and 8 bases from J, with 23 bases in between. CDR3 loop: CASSSSPRTLAGEKLFF. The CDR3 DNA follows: TGTGCCAGCAGCTCATCCCCTCGGACCTTAGCAGGCGAAAAACTGTTTTTT.

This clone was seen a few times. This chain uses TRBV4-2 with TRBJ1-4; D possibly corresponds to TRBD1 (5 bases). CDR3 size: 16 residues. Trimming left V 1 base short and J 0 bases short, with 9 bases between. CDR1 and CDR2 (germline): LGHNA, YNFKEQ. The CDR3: CASSQVQGATNEKLFF. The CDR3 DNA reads TGTGCCAGCAGCCAAGTCCAGGGCGCAACTAATGAAAAACTGTTTTTT.

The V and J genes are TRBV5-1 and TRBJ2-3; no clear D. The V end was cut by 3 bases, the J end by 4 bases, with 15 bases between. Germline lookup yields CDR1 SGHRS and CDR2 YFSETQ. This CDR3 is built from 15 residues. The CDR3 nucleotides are TGCGCCAGCAGCTACCTCCAGGTAAAGGCAGATACGCAGTATTTT. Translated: CASSYLQVKADTQYF.

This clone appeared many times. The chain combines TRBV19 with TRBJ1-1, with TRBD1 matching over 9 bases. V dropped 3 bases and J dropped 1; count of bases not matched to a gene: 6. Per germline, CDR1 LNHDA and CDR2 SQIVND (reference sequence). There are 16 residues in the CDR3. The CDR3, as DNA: TGTGCCAGTAGTATCTACCGGGGACAGGGGAACACTGAAGCTTTCTTT. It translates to CASSIYRGQGNTEAFF.

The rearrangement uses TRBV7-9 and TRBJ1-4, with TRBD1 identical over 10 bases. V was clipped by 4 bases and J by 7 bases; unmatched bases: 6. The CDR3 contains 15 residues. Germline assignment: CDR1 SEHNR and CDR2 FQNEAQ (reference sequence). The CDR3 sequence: CASSSPGQGIEKLFF. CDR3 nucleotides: TGTGCCAGCAGCTCACCGGGACAGGGGATTGAAAAACTGTTTTTT.

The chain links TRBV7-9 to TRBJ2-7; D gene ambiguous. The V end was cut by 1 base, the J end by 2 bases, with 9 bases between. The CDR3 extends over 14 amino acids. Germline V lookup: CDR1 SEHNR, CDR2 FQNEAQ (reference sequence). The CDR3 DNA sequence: TGTGCCAGCAGCTTAGGAATGGGGACCTACGAGCAGTACTTC. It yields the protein CASSLGMGTYEQYF.

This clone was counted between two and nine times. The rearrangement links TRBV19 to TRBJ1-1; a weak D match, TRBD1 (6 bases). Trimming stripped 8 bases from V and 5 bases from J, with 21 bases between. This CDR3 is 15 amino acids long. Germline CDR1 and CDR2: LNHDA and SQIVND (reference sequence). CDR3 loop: CASLPATGRITEAFF. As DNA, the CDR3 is TGTGCCAGTCTCCCCGCGACAGGAAGGATTACTGAAGCTTTCTTT.

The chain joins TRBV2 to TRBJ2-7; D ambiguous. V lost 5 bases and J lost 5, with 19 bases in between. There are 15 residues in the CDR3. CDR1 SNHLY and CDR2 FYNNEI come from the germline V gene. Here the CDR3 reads CASSFRPRAVDEQYF. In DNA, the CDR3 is TGTGCCAGCAGTTTTAGGCCCCGGGCCGTCGACGAGCAGTACTTC.

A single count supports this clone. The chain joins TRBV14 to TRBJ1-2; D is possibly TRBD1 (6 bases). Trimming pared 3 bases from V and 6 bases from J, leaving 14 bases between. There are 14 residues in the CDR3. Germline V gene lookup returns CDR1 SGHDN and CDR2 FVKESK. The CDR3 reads CASSQFRGRHGYTF. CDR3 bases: TGTGCCAGCAGCCAGTTTCGGGGGCGGCATGGCTACACCTTC. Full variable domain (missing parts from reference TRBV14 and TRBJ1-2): EAGVTQFPSHSVIEKGQTVTLRCDPISGHDNLYWYRRVMGKEIKFLLHFVKESKQDESGMPNNRFLAERTGGTYSTLKVQPAELEDSGVYFCASSQFRGRHGYTFGSGTRLTVV.

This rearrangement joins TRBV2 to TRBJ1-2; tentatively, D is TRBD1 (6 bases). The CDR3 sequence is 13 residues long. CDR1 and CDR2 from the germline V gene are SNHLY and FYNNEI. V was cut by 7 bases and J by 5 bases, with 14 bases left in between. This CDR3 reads CASKYRGDYGYTF. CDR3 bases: TGTGCCAGCAAGTATAGGGGGGATTATGGCTACACCTTC.

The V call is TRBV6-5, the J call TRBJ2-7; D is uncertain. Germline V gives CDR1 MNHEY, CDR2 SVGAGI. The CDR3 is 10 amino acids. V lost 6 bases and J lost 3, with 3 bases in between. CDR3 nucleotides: TGTGCCAGCAGAGACTACGAGCAGTACTTC. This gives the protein CASRDYEQYF.

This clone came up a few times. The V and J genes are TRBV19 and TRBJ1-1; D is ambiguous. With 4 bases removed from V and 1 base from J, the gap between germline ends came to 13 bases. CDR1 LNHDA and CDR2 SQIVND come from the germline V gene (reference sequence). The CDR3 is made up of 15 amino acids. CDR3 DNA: TGTGCCAGTAGTAAACGGGAAGGGAGGAACACTGAAGCTTTCTTT. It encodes CASSKREGRNTEAFF.

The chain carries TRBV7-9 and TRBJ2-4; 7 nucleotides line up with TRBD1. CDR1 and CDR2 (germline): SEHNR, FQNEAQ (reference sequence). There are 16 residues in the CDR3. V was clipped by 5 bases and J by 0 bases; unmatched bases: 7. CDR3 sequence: CASSPSYRGAKNIQYF. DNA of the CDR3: TGTGCCAGCAGCCCATCATACAGGGGAGCCAAAAACATTCAGTACTTC.

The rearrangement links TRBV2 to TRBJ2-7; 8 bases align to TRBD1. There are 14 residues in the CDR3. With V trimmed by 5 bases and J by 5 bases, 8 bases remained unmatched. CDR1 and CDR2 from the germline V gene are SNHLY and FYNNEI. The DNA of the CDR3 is TGTGCCAGCAGTCTCTCCAGGGGGCCCAACGAGCAGTACTTC. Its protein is CASSLSRGPNEQYF. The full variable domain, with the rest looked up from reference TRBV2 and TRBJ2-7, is EPEVTQTPSHQVTQMGQEVILRCVPISNHLYFYWYRQILGQKVEFLVSFYNNEISEKSEIFDDQFSVERPDGSNFTLKIRSTKLEDSAMYFCASSLSRGPNEQYFGPGTRLTVT.

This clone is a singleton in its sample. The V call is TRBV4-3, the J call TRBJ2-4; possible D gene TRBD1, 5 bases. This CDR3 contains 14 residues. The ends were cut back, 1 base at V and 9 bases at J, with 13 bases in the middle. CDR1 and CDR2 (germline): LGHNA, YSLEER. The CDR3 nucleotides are TGCGCCAGCAGCCAAGTTATAGGGGTTGGCATTCAGTACTTC. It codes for CASSQVIGVGIQYF.

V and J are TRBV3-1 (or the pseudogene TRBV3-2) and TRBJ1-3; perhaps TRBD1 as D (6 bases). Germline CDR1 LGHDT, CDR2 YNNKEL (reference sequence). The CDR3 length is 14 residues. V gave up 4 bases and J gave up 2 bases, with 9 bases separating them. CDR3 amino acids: CASSPSGAGNTIYF. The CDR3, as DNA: TGTGCCAGCAGCCCCTCAGGGGCTGGAAACACCATATATTTT.

CDR3 amino acids: CASRGTERGYTF. In nucleotides, the CDR3 is TGTGCCAGCAGGGGGACAGAGAGAGGCTACACCTTC. V is TRBV12-3 or TRBV12-4 and J is TRBJ1-2; 7 bases align to TRBD1. The CDR3 has 12 amino acids. J lost 8 bases, V lost 6 bases, and 6 bases had no gene match.

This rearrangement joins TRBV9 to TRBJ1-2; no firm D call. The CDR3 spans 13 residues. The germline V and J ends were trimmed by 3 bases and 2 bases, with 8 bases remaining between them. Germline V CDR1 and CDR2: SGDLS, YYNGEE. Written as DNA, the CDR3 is TGTGCCAGCAGCGGATCGGGGAACTATGGCTACACCTTC. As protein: CASSGSGNYGYTF.

The CDR3 here is CASSEGHPYEAFF. The CDR3 DNA reads TGTGCCAGCAGTGAGGGACATCCGTATGAAGCTTTCTTT. The chain uses TRBV25-1 and TRBJ1-1; weak D call: TRBD1 (6 bases). The ends were cut back, 3 bases at V and 7 bases at J, with 12 bases in the middle. The CDR3 consists of 13 residues. Germline V gives CDR1 MGHDK, CDR2 SYGVNS. Full variable domain (outside the CDR3, taken from reference TRBV25-1 and TRBJ1-1): EADIYQTPRYLVIGTGKKITLECSQTMGHDKMYWYQQDPGMELHLIHYSYGVNSTEKGDLSSESTVSRIRTEHFPLTLESARPSHTSQYLCASSEGHPYEAFFGQGTRLTVV.

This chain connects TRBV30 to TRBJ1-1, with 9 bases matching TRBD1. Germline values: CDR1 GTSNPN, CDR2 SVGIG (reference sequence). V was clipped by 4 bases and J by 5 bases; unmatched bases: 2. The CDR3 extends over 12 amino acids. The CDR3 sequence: CAWTTGGTEAFF. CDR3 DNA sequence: TGTGCCTGGACGACAGGGGGGACTGAAGCTTTCTTT.

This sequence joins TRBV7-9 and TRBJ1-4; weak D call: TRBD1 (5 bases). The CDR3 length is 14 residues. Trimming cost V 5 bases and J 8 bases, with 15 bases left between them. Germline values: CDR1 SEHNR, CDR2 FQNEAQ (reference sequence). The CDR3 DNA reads TGTGCCAGCAGCACCCGGAACTGGGGGGAAAAACTGTTTTTT. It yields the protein CASSTRNWGEKLFF.

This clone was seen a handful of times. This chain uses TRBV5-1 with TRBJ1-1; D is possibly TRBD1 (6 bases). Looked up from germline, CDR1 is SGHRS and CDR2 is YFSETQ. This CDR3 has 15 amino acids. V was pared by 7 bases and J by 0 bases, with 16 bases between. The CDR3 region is CASSSRGLMNTEAFF. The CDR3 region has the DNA TGCGCCAGCTCGAGCAGGGGTCTCATGAACACTGAAGCTTTCTTT.